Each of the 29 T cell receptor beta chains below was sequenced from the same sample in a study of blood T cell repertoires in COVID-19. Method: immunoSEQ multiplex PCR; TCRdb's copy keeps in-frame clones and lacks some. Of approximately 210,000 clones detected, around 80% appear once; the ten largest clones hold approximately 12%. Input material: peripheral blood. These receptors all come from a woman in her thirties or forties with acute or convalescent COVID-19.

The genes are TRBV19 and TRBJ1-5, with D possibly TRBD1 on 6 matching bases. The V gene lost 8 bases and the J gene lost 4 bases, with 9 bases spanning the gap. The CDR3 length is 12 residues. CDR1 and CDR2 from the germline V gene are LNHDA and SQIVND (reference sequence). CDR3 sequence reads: CASSQGNQPQHF. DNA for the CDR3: TGTGCCAGTTCACAGGGTAATCAGCCCCAGCATTTT.

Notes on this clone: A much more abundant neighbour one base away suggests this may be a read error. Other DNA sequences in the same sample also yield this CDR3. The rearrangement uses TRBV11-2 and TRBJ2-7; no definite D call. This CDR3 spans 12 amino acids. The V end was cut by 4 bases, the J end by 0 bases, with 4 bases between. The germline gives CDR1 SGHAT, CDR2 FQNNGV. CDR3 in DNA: TGTGCCAGCAGCTCGAGCTCCTACGAGCAGTACTTC. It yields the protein CASSSSSYEQYF.

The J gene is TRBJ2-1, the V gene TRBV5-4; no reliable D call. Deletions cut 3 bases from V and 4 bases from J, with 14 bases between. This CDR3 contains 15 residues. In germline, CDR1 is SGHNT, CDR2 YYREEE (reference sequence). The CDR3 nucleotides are TGTGCCAGCAGCTCTGAGGCTGGGTCGTACAATGAGCAGTTCTTC. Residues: CASSSEAGSYNEQFF.

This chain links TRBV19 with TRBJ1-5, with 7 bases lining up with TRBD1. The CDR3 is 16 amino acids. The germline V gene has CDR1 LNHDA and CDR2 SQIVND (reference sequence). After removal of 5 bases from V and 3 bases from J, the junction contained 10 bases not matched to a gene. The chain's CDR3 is CASSAEDREYNQPQHF. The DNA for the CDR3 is TGTGCCAGTAGTGCGGAAGACAGGGAGTACAATCAGCCCCAGCATTTT.

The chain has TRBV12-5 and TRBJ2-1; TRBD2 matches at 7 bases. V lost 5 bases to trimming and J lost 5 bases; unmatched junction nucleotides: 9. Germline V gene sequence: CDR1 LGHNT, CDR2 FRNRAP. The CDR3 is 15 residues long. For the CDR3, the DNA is TGTGCTAGTGGTCAATCAGTGGCGGGGGACAATGAGCAGTTCTTC. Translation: CASGQSVAGDNEQFF.

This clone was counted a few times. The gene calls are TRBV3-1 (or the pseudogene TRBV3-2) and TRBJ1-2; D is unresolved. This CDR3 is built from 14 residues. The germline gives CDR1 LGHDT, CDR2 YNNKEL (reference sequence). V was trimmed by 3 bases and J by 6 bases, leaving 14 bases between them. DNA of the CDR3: TGTGCCAGCAGCCAGAATTCCCGGAGGGATGGCTACACCTTC. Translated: CASSQNSRRDGYTF.

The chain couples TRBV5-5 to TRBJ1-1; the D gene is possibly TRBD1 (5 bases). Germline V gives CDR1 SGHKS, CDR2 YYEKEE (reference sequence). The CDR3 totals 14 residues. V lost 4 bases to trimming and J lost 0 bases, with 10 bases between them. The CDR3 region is CASSPGGLNTEAFF. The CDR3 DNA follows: TGTGCCAGCAGCCCCGGGGGTTTGAACACTGAAGCTTTCTTT.

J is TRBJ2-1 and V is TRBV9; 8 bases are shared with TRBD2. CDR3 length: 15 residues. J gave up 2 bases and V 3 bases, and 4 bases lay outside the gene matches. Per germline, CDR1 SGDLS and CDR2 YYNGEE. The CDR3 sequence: CASSAQTSAYNEQFF. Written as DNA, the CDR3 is TGTGCCAGCAGCGCCCAGACTAGCGCCTACAATGAGCAGTTCTTC.

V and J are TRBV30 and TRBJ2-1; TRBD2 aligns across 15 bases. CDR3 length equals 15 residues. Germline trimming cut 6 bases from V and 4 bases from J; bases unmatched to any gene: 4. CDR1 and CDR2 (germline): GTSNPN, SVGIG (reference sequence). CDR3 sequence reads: CACRGLAGGYNEQFF. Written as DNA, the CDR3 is TGTGCCTGTAGAGGACTAGCGGGGGGGTACAATGAGCAGTTCTTC.

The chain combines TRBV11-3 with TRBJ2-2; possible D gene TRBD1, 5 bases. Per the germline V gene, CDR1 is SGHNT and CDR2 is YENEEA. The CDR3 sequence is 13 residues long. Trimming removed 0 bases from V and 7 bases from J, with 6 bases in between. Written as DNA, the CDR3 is TGTGCCAGCAGCTTAGAGCAGGGCGGGGAGCTGTTTTTT. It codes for CASSLEQGGELFF.

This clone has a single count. The CDR3 nucleotides are TGTGCCAGTAGTGATAGGGACACCTACACTGAAGCTTTCTTT. Translating gives CASSDRDTYTEAFF. The V gene is TRBV19, the J gene TRBJ1-1; D is perhaps TRBD1 (6 bases). The CDR3 totals 14 residues. From germline, CDR1 is LNHDA and CDR2 SQIVND (reference sequence). V was trimmed by 5 bases and J by 3 bases, leaving 13 bases between them.

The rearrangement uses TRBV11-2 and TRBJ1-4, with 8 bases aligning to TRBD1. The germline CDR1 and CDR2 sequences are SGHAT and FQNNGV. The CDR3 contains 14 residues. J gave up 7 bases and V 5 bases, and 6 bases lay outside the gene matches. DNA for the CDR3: TGTGCCAGCAGCCCGATGACAGGGGCTGAAAAACTGTTTTTT. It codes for CASSPMTGAEKLFF.

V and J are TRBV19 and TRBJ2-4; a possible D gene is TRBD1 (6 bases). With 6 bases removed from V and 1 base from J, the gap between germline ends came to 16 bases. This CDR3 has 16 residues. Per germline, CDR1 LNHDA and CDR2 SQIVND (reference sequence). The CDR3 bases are TGTGCCAGTAGATTTCGGGACAACGGGGCCAAAAACATTCAGTACTTC. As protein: CASRFRDNGAKNIQYF.

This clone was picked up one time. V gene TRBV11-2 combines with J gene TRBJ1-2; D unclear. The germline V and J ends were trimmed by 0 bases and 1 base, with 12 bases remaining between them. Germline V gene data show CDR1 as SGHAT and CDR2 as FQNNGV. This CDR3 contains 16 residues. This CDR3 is CASSLDGRFINYGYTF. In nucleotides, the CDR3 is TGTGCCAGCAGCTTAGATGGCAGATTCATTAACTATGGCTACACCTTC.

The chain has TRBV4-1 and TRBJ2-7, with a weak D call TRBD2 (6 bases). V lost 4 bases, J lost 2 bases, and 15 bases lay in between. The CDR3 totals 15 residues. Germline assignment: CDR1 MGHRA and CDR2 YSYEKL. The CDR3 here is CASSPIAEGAYEQYF. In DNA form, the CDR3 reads TGCGCCAGCAGCCCCATCGCGGAGGGTGCCTACGAGCAGTACTTC.

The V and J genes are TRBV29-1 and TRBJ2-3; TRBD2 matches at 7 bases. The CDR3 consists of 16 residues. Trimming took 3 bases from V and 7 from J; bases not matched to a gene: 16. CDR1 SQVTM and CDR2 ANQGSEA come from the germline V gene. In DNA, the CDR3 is TGCAGCGTTGAGGAGCGGGGCGACGTTGGAATATATACGCAGTATTTT. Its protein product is CSVEERGDVGIYTQYF.

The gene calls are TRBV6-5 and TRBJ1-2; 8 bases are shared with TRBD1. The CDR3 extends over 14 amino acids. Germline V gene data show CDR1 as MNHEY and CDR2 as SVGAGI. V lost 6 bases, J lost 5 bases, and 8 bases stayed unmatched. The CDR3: CASSPGQGIYGYTF. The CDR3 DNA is TGTGCCAGCAGCCCAGGACAGGGAATTTATGGCTACACCTTC.

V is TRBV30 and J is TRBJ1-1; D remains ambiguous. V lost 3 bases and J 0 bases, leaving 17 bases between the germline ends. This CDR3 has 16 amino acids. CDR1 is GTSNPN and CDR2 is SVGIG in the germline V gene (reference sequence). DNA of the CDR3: TGTGCCTGGAGAGTCGTTGGCTCCATGATGAACACTGAAGCTTTCTTT. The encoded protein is CAWRVVGSMMNTEAFF.

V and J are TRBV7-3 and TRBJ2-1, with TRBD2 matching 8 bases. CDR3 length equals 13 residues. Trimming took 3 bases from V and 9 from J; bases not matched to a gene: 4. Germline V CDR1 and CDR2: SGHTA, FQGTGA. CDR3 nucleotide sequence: TGTGCCAGCAGCTTGACTAGCGTAGGTGAGCAGTTCTTC. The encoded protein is CASSLTSVGEQFF.

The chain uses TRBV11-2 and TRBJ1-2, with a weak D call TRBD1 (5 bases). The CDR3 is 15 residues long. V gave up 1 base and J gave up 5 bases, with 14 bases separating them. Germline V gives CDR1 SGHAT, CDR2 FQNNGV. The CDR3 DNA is TGTGCCAGCAGCTTAGCGGGGGTGGGCTCGTATGGCTACACCTTC. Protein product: CASSLAGVGSYGYTF.

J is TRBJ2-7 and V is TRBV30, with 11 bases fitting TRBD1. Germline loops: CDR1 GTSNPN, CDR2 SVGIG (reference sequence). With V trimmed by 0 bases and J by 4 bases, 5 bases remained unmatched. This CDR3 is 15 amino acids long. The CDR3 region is CAWSVGTGGSYEQYF. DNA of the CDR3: TGTGCCTGGAGTGTCGGGACAGGGGGATCGTACGAGCAGTACTTC.

The CDR3 here is CASSYFGQGYEQYF. In DNA form, the CDR3 reads TGTGCCAGCAGTTACTTCGGACAGGGGTACGAGCAGTACTTC. This chain uses TRBV6-2 or TRBV6-3 with TRBJ2-7, with 9 nucleotides matching TRBD1. The CDR3 spans 14 residues. Per germline, CDR1 MNHEY and CDR2 SVGEGT. J was trimmed by 4 bases and V by 1 base; bases with no gene match: 2.

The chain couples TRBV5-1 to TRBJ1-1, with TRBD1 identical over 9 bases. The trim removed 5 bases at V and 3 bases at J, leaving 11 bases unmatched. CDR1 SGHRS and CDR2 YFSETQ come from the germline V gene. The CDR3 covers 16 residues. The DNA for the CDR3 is TGCGCCAGCAGAACCGGGACAGGGTCGTTTGACACTGAAGCTTTCTTT. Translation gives CASRTGTGSFDTEAFF.

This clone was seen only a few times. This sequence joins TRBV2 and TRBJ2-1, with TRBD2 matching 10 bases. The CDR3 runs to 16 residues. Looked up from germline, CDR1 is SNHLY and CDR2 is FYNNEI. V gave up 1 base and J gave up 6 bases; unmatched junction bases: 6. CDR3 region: CASSEVSGRSANEQFF. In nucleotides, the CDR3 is TGTGCCAGCAGTGAAGTTAGCGGGAGGTCGGCCAATGAGCAGTTCTTC.

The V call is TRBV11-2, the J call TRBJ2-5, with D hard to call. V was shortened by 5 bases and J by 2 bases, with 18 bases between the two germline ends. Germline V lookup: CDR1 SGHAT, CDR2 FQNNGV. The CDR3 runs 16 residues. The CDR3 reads CASSLGRSPIQETQYF. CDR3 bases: TGTGCCAGCAGCCTCGGCCGGAGCCCAATTCAAGAGACCCAGTACTTC.

DNA of the CDR3: TGTGCCAGTAGTATAGATCGTGGGGGAGGAATATTGACTGAAGCTTTCTTT. Amino acid sequence: CASSIDRGGGILTEAFF. The V and J genes are TRBV19 and TRBJ1-1, with D possibly being TRBD1 (5 bases). CDR1 is LNHDA, CDR2 SQIVND, per germline (reference sequence). The V end was cut by 0 bases, the J end by 5 bases, with 19 bases between. The CDR3 is made up of 17 amino acids.

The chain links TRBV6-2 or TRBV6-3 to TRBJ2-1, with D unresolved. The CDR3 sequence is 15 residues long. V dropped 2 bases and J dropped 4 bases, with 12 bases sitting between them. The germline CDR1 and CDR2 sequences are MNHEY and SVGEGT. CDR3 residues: CASSYEIMTYNEQFF. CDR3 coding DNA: TGTGCCAGCAGTTACGAGATTATGACTTACAATGAGCAGTTCTTC.

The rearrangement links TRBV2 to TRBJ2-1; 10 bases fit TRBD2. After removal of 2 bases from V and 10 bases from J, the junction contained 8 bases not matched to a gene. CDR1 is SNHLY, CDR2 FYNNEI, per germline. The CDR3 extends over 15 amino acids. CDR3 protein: CASSERSGGAWEQFF. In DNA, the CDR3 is TGTGCCAGCAGTGAAAGGAGCGGGGGGGCCTGGGAGCAGTTCTTC. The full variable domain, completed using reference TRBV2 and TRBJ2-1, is EPEVTQTPSHQVTQMGQEVILRCVPISNHLYFYWYRQILGQKVEFLVSFYNNEISEKSEIFDDQFSVERPDGSNFTLKIRSTKLEDSAMYFCASSERSGGAWEQFFGPGTRLTVL.

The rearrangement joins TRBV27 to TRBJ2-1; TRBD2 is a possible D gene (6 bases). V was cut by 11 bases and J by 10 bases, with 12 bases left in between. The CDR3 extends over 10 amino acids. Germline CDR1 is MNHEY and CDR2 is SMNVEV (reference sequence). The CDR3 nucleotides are TGTGCCGTAGGGAGGAACGAGCAGTTCTTC. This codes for CAVGRNEQFF.